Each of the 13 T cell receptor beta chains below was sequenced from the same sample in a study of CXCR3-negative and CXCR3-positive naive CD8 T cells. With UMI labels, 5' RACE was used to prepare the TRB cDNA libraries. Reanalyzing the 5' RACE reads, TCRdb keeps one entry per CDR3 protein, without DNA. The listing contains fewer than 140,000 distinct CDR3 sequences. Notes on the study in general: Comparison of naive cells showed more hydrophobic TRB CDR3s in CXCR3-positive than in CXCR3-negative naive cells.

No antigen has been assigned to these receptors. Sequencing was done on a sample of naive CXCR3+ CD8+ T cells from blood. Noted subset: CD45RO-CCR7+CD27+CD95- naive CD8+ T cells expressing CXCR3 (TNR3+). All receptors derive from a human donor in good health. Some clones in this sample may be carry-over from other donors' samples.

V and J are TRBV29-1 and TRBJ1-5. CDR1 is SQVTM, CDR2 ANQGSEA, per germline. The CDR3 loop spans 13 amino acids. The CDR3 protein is CSVATGYGQPQHF.

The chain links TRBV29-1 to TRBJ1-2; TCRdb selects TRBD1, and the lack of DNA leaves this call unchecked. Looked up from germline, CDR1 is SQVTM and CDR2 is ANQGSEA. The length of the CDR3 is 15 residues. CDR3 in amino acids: CSVEDWDRENDGYTF.

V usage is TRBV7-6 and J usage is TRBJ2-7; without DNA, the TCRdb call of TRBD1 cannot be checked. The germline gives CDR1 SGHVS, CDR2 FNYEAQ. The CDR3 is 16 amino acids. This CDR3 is CASSLGGDRSSYEQYF.

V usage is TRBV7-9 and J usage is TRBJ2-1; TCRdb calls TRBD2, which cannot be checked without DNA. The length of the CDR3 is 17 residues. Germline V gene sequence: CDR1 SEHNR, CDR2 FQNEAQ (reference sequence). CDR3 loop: CASSSTLAGPSYNEQFF.

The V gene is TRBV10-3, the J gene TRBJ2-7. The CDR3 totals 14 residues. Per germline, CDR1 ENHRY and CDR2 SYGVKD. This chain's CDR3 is CAISETDAGYEQYF.

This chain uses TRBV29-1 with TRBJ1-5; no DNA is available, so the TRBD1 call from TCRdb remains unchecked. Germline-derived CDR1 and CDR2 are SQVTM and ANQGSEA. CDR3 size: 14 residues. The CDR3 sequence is CSVGTGGGNQPQHF.

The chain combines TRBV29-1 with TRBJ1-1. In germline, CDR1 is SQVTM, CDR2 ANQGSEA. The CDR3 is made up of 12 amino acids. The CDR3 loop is CSVEEEAPEAFF.

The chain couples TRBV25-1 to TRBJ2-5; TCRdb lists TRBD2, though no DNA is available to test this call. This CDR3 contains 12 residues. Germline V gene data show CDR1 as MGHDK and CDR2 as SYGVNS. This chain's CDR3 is CASAQGGETQYF.

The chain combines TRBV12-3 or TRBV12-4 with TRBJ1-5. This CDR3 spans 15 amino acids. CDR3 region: CASSQTINSNQPQHF.

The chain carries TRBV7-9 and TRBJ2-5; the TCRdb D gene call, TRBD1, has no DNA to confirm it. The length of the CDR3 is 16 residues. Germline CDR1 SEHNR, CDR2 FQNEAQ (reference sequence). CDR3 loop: CASSLAGTGTWETQYF.

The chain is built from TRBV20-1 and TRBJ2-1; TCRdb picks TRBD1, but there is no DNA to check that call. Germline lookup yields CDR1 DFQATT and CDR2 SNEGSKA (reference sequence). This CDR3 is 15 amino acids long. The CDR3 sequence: CSARSTSGGYNEQFF.

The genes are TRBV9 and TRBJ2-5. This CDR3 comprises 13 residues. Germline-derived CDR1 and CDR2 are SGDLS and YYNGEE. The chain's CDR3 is CASSVEGSETQYF.

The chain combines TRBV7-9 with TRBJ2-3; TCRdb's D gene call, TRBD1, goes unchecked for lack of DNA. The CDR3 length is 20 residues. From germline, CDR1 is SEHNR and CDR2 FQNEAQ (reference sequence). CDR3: CASSSAIRQGPILNTDTQYF. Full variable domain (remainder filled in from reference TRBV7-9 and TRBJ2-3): DTGVSQNPRHKITKRGQNVTFRCDPISEHNRLYWYRQTLGQGPEFLTYFQNEAQLEKSRLLSDRFSAERPKGSFSTLEIQRTEQGDSAMYLCASSSAIRQGPILNTDTQYFGPGTRLTVL.